This T cell receptor (beta chain) is from a study of blood T cell repertoires in COVID-19. For the study at large: Donors in the United States, Italy and Spain gave samples during acute or convalescent COVID-19. The cDNA or gDNA used as material had been derived from T cells, B-cell-depleted T cells, or PBMCs.

Germline assignment: CDR1 SGHKS and CDR2 YYEKEE (reference sequence). The V segment lost 3 bases and the J segment 5 bases; nucleotides outside the gene matches: 11. This CDR3 region has 16 residues. Under the authors' procedure: Estimates of nucleated cell counts were drawn from the amplification of reference gene primers. The data were produced by immunoSEQ multiplex PCR, yet TCRdb's version contains in-frame clones alone and is incomplete. V, J and clone size reflect that table, while D and trimming were determined from the DNA. The data contain around 180,000 clones, approximately 85% of them seen just once; the ten biggest clones take up over 9.5%.

V and J are TRBV5-5 and TRBJ1-5; 7 bases map to TRBD1. The TCR was taken from a human donor with active or convalescent COVID-19. The donor label of this sample is uncertain. Material: peripheral blood. The CDR3 DNA reads TGTGCCAGCAGCTCAGGAGGGACAGCCAGGGATCAGCCCCAGCATTTT. Translated: CASSSGGTARDQPQHF. Together with reference TRBV5-5 and TRBJ1-5, the CDR3 gives the full variable domain: DAGVTQSPTHLIKTRGQQVTLRCSPISGHKSVSWYQQVLGQGPQFIFQYYEKEERGRGNFPDRFSARQFPNYSSELNVNALLLGDSALYLCASSSGGTARDQPQHFGDGTRLSIL.